Below, 2 T cell receptor beta chains from the same sample are listed, as sequenced in a study of cytomegalovirus exposure and HLA in healthy donors. PCR primers comprised 60 Vbeta and 13 Jbeta primers. Assay used: immunoSEQ multiplex PCR; TCRdb lists only in-frame clones, some missing. The sample shows about 200,000 clones, and roughly 0.89% sits with its ten largest clones. The sample was PBMCs. The receptors were gathered from a woman aged 30 to 39 in good health and CMV-seropositive.

CDR3 DNA: TGTGCCACCAGCAGAGATCTAACTTCGGCCTACAATGAGCAGTTCTTC. It codes for CATSRDLTSAYNEQFF. The chain recombines TRBV15 with TRBJ2-1; D is ambiguous. The CDR3 runs to 16 residues. The V gene's germline CDR1 is LNHNV and CDR2 YYDKDF (reference sequence). Deletions cut 0 bases from V and 2 bases from J, with 11 bases between.

The genes are TRBV2 and TRBJ1-1; 7 bases match TRBD1. After removal of 10 bases from V and 3 bases from J, the junction contained 8 bases not matched to a gene. Per the germline V gene, CDR1 is SNHLY and CDR2 is FYNNEI. The CDR3 runs to 13 residues. CDR3 residues: CATRDRVDTEAFF. The CDR3, as DNA: TGTGCCACCAGGGACAGAGTGGACACTGAAGCTTTCTTT.